The sequence of this T cell receptor beta chain was determined in a study of vaccination and CD4 T cells after COVID-19. Treatment here: approximately nine-day PBMC culture with coronavirus spike peptide pools or control peptides (ViraFEST assay). Peptide pools at roughly 11 ug/ml, together with approximately 10 IU/ml IL-2, were added to cultures of some 1.9 million PBMCs per well. With the Oncomine TCR Beta short-read assay, DNA from cultured CD4+ T cells was sequenced. TCRdb called the PCR reads again in MiXCR, with one record for every CDR3 protein. The sample has roughly 13,000 distinct CDR3 sequences, less than 35% seen once; the top ten hold around 19%. This clonotype was counted only a few times. Its target is unknown. Deletions cut 6 bases from V and 3 bases from J, with 12 bases between. This CDR3 is 14 amino acids long. The germline V gene has CDR1 GTSNPN and CDR2 SVGIG (reference sequence).

J is TRBJ1-6 and V is TRBV30; no reliable D call. Material: CD4+ T cells from blood, cultured in vitro, obtained before SARS-CoV-2 vaccination. The receptor was isolated from a human donor who received a COVID-19 vaccine. In DNA, the CDR3 is TGTGCCTGTGGCGGACGGTACTATAATTCACCCCTCCACTTT. This gives the protein CACGGRYYNSPLHF.